The 14 T cell receptor beta chains in this list originate from one sample, sequenced in a study of T cells in Graves' hyperthyroidism and ophthalmopathy (dated by TCRdb to about 2019). Libraries were made using multiplex PCR. The data were produced on an Illumina HiSeq 2000. TCR beta CDR3 regions were amplified from RNA transcripts. The first round of RT-PCR for the TCR CDR3 was performed with the HTBI primer set and the Qiagen OneStep RT-PCR kit. TCRdb trimmed the raw reads at Q25, called clones with MiXCR and kept productive beta chains. Every CDR3 protein is listed once, alongside the most common genes and DNA of its rows. The sample contains 300,000 to 450,000 distinct CDR3 sequences, approximately 15% of them found a single time. Roughly 20% of the sample belongs to the ten largest clones. What was sequenced was blood. These receptors came from a man aged 25 to 40 with Graves' hyperthyroidism that later progressed to Graves' ophthalmopathy.

In this sample, this clonotype turned up many times. The chain has TRBV28 and TRBJ1-4, with 7 bases that match TRBD1. The V and J ends lost 5 bases and 4 bases, in that order; junction bases with no gene match: 7. This CDR3 is 15 amino acids long. Germline V lookup: CDR1 MDHEN, CDR2 SYDVKM. CDR3: CASSPRQGLNEKLFF. The CDR3 nucleotides are TGTGCCAGCAGTCCTCGACAGGGCCTTAATGAAAAACTGTTTTTT.

As regards this clonotype: At one boundary the junction diverges from the germline segment, which might be a read error. The chain recombines TRBV12-3 or TRBV12-4 with TRBJ1-1; D is unresolved. CDR3 length: 11 residues. In DNA, the CDR3 is TGTGCCAGCAGTCGCGCCACTGGAGCTTTCTTT. The encoded protein is CASSRATGAFF.

This clonotype was counted many times. The rearrangement joins TRBV11-3 to TRBJ1-1; D possibly corresponds to TRBD1 (5 bases). Germline CDR1 reads SGHNT; CDR2 reads YENEEA. The CDR3 sequence is 13 residues long. The V end was cut by 6 bases, the J end by 4 bases, with 12 bases between. In DNA, the CDR3 is TGTGCCAGCAGATCTACAGGCTTCACTGAAGCTTTCTTT. As protein: CASRSTGFTEAFF.

This clonotype has ten or more counts. This chain uses TRBV19 with TRBJ1-5; tentatively, D is TRBD1 (5 bases). The CDR3 has 16 amino acids. Trimming took off 3 bases at V and 3 bases at J, with 15 bases between the two ends. CDR1 LNHDA and CDR2 SQIVND come from the germline V gene (reference sequence). The CDR3 protein is CASSILGEGINQPQHF. As DNA, the CDR3 is TGTGCCAGTAGTATCCTCGGGGAGGGGATCAATCAGCCCCAGCATTTT.

This clonotype appeared many times. This sequence joins TRBV3-1 and TRBJ1-2, with TRBD1 as a possible D gene (5 bases). Germline V gene lookup returns CDR1 LGHDT and CDR2 YNNKEL (reference sequence). The CDR3 covers 14 residues. With 5 bases removed from V and 8 bases from J, the gap between germline ends came to 18 bases. For the CDR3, the DNA is TGTGCCAGCAGCTACGACCAGGGTCCTGGGGGCTACACCTTC. Amino acids: CASSYDQGPGGYTF.

This clonotype was found many times. The chain is built from TRBV12-3 or TRBV12-4 and TRBJ1-2; TRBD1 matches at 9 bases. With V trimmed by 5 bases and J by 4 bases, 8 bases remained unmatched. There are 15 residues in the CDR3. The chain's CDR3 is CASSLNRGQGYGYTF. The CDR3 DNA reads as TGTGCCAGCAGTCTCAACAGGGGGCAAGGCTATGGCTACACCTTC.

This clonotype was observed a handful of times. The chain couples TRBV5-1 to TRBJ1-6, with TRBD1 identical over 8 bases. The CDR3 sequence is 15 residues long. The germline CDR1 and CDR2 sequences are SGHRS and YFSETQ. Trimming cost V 0 bases and J 9 bases; bases outside gene matches: 5. CDR3 bases: TGCGCCAGCAGCTTGGGCAGGGGGCTTGGTTCACCCCTCCACTTT. Translation: CASSLGRGLGSPLHF.

This clonotype appeared many times. This may be a read error: a much more frequent sequence differs by one nucleotide. The chain has TRBV3-1 and TRBJ1-1; TRBD1 matches at 7 bases. V lost 4 bases to trimming and J lost 2 bases; unmatched junction nucleotides: 4. The V gene's germline CDR1 is LGHDT and CDR2 YNNKEL (reference sequence). The CDR3 runs to 14 residues. The CDR3 sequence is CASSPGQINTEAFF. As DNA, the CDR3 is TGTGCCAGCAGCCCGGGACAGATAAACACTGAAGCTTTCTTT. The variable domain in full, completed from reference TRBV3-1 and TRBJ1-1, reads DTAVSQTPKYLVTQMGNDKSIKCEQNLGHDTMYWYKQDSKKFLKIMFSYNNKELIINETVPNRFSPKSPDKAHLNLHINSLELGDSAVYFCASSPGQINTEAFFGQGTRLTVV.

In its sample, this clonotype was seen a few times. The chain couples TRBV13 to TRBJ2-3; the match to TRBD2 covers 10 bases. Trimming cost V 0 bases and J 5 bases; bases outside gene matches: 2. Germline V gives CDR1 PRHDT, CDR2 FYEKMQ (reference sequence). The CDR3 extends over 15 amino acids. The CDR3 coding sequence is TGTGCCAGCAGCTTAGGGGCTAGCGGGGGAGATACGCAGTATTTT. It yields the protein CASSLGASGGDTQYF. Full variable domain (remainder filled in from reference TRBV13 and TRBJ2-3): AAGVIQSPRHLIKEKRETATLKCYPIPRHDTVYWYQQGPGQDPQFLISFYEKMQSDKGSIPDRFSAQQFSDYHSELNMSSLELGDSALYFCASSLGASGGDTQYFGPGTRLTVL.

This clonotype was counted between two and nine times. The chain combines TRBV27 with TRBJ2-1, with 12 nucleotides matching TRBD2. The CDR3 spans 16 residues. The trim removed 3 bases at V and 8 bases at J, leaving 8 bases unmatched. Looked up from germline, CDR1 is MNHEY and CDR2 is SMNVEV (reference sequence). Written as DNA, the CDR3 is TGTGCCAGCAGTTTTGGACTACTAGCGGGGGGCGATGAGCAGTTCTTC. Protein sequence: CASSFGLLAGGDEQFF.

This clonotype appeared many times. The chain links TRBV7-8 to TRBJ2-5, with a possible D match to TRBD2 (7 bases). The V gene's germline CDR1 is SGHVS and CDR2 FQNEAQ. Deletions cut 1 base from V and 3 bases from J, with 12 bases between. The CDR3 extends over 15 amino acids. CDR3 nucleotides: TGTGCCAGCAGCTTAGATAGGGGGGGGGAAGAGACCCAGTACTTC. This codes for CASSLDRGGEETQYF.

The CDR3 region is CSARDGTSGVNEQYF. The DNA for the CDR3 is TGCAGTGCTAGAGATGGGACTAGCGGGGTTAACGAGCAGTACTTC. The chain joins TRBV20-1 to TRBJ2-7; TRBD2 matches 13 bases. V shed 0 bases and J 5 bases; nucleotides not matched to a gene: 4. The CDR3 is made up of 15 amino acids. CDR1 and CDR2 (germline): DFQATT, SNEGSKA (reference sequence).

This clonotype was observed many times. V usage is TRBV6-1 and J usage is TRBJ2-2; 12 nucleotides line up with TRBD2. The CDR3 loop spans 14 amino acids. With 9 bases clipped from V and 6 bases from J, the junction kept 5 bases outside the gene matches. Looked up from germline, CDR1 is MNHNS and CDR2 is SASEGT. CDR3 nucleotide sequence: TGTGCCAGTTGGACTAGCGGGGCCCCCGGGGAGCTGTTTTTT. Translating gives CASWTSGAPGELFF.

The J gene is TRBJ2-1, the V gene TRBV29-1, with a possible D match to TRBD2 (5 bases). CDR3 length: 11 residues. Trimming shortened V by 3 bases and J by 9 bases, and 9 bases separated the two germline ends. Germline loops: CDR1 SQVTM, CDR2 ANQGSEA. The CDR3 region is CSVDSGIEQFF. CDR3 in DNA: TGCAGCGTTGATTCGGGGATTGAGCAGTTCTTC.